This TCR beta chain was identified in a study of cytomegalovirus exposure and HLA in healthy donors. For the study at large: Early released data had approximately 86 million unique TCRs, all coming from HLA-typed donors.

A multiplex PCR was run with 60 Vbeta primers and 13 Jbeta primers. Clones were sequenced by immunoSEQ multiplex PCR, and TCRdb holds only the in-frame ones, with some missing. The sample carries some 150,000 clones, more than 75% recorded once. Source material: PBMCs. This receptor was identified in a male donor in good health and CMV-seronegative.

CDR3 sequence reads: CSASDSEKLFF. Written as DNA, the CDR3 is TGCAGTGCTTCCGACAGTGAAAAACTGTTTTTT. J is TRBJ1-4 and V is TRBV20-1, with D perhaps TRBD1 (5 bases). Germline CDR1 reads DFQATT; CDR2 reads SNEGSKA (reference sequence). Trimming took off 5 bases at V and 7 bases at J, with 8 bases between the two ends. This CDR3 region has 11 residues.